These 32 T cell receptor beta chains share one sample of origin, sequenced in a study of regulatory T cells in long-lasting Graves disease (dated by TCRdb to the early 2020s). The meaning of the sample's time point label: newly diagnosed GD, antithyroid drugs for less than 3 months. For both TCR sequencing and RNA sequencing, RNA was extracted from PBMCs in TRIzol. Library construction relied on multiplex PCR. Instrument on record: Illumina HiSeq 4000. TCR beta libraries were built with iRepertoire HTBI primers and Arm-PCR amplification of CDR3 regions. The raw public data were reprocessed by TCRdb itself: fastp quality trimming at Q25, MiXCR clonotype calling, in-frame beta chains only. Rows are unified per CDR3 protein, each entry keeping the most common DNA and genes. In all, the sample holds some 460,000 distinct CDR3 sequences, and under 20% of those were seen once. The ten largest clones add up to 9.5% to 15% of the sample.

These same records also appear under a second study, on T cells in Graves' hyperthyroidism and ophthalmopathy.

The sample in question was peripheral blood mononuclear cells (PBMCs), obtained at new diagnosis, from a patient treated with antithyroid drugs. The receptors derive from a man aged 40-50 years with Graves disease. Donor details come from another sample of the same person, matched by shared clones.

CDR3 bases: TGTGCCAGCAGCACAAGGGGTACCGGGGCCAACGTCCTGACTTTC. Translating gives CASSTRGTGANVLTF. The chain recombines TRBV13 with TRBJ2-6; D may be TRBD1 (5 bases). The V gene's germline CDR1 is PRHDT and CDR2 FYEKMQ (reference sequence). V was cut by 5 bases and J by 4 bases, with 12 bases left in between. The CDR3 is made up of 15 amino acids.

This clonotype was detected many times. V is TRBV27 and J is TRBJ1-2; 9 positions match TRBD1. The CDR3 sequence is 16 residues long. Trimming took 3 bases from V and 6 from J; bases not matched to a gene: 11. CDR1 is MNHEY, CDR2 SMNVEV, per germline (reference sequence). The chain's CDR3 is CASSFLHRGQRNGYTF. The DNA of the CDR3 is TGTGCCAGCAGTTTCCTCCACAGGGGGCAACGGAATGGCTACACCTTC.

This clonotype appeared many times. The chain carries TRBV28 and TRBJ2-3; 16 bases map to TRBD2. The V gene's germline CDR1 is MDHEN and CDR2 SYDVKM. The CDR3 consists of 19 residues. V dropped 7 bases and J dropped 6; count of bases not matched to a gene: 16. As DNA, the CDR3 is TGTGCCAGCATCGGCCCAGCGGGACTAGCGGGAGGGCCTGGGGATACGCAGTATTTT. Protein product: CASIGPAGLAGGPGDTQYF.

There are many counts of this clonotype. The CDR3 region has the DNA TGTGCCAGCAGTTTTAAGCGGGACGACTCCTACGAGCAGTACTTC. Protein sequence: CASSFKRDDSYEQYF. The V and J genes are TRBV27 and TRBJ2-7; TRBD2 agrees at 7 bases. In germline, CDR1 is MNHEY, CDR2 SMNVEV (reference sequence). V was clipped by 3 bases and J by 0 bases; unmatched bases: 5. The CDR3 has 15 residues.

Of note for this clonotype: The germline gene is not matched at one end of the junction; a read error may be the cause. This chain links TRBV7-2 with TRBJ2-5, with a tentative D call TRBD2 (5 bases). Germline-derived CDR1 and CDR2 are SGHTA and FQGNSA. The CDR3 is 15 residues long. Here the CDR3 reads CASSPRGAEQETQYF. CDR3 nucleotides: TGCGCCAGCAGCCCCCGGGGAGCGGAGCAAGAGACCCAGTACTTC.

As to this clonotype: It may be a read error: a sequence one base away is much more abundant. The chain combines TRBV7-3 with TRBJ2-7; 14 bases are shared with TRBD2. V was pared by 1 base and J by 7 bases, with 12 bases of the junction left unmatched. Germline values: CDR1 SGHTA, CDR2 FQGTGA. The CDR3 extends over 18 amino acids. In nucleotides, the CDR3 is TGTGCCAGCAGCTTAAATGCCCCGGGACTAGCGGGAGACAATGAGCAGTACTTC. This sequence encodes CASSLNAPGLAGDNEQYF.

This clonotype was recorded at least ten times. The chain joins TRBV11-2 to TRBJ2-5; no firm D call. CDR1 and CDR2 from the germline V gene are SGHAT and FQNNGV. The CDR3 length is 12 residues. V was trimmed by 5 bases and J by 5 bases, leaving 9 bases between them. CDR3 nucleotide sequence: TGTGCCAGCAGCCGACCCAGGGAGACCCAGTACTTC. This encodes CASSRPRETQYF.

This clonotype came up many times. The rearrangement links TRBV5-1 to TRBJ2-1, with 12 bases fitting TRBD1. The junction had 3 bases not matched to a gene; V was cut back by 3 bases and J by 2 bases. The CDR3 length is 16 residues. The V gene's germline CDR1 is SGHRS and CDR2 YFSETQ. The CDR3 nucleotides read TGCGCCAGCAGCTCCGGGACAGGGGGCACCTACAATGAGCAGTTCTTC. This translates into CASSSGTGGTYNEQFF.

This clonotype was seen at least ten times. The J gene is TRBJ2-6, the V gene TRBV12-3 or TRBV12-4, with D perhaps being TRBD1 or TRBD2 (5 bases each). The V end was cut by 3 bases, the J end by 0 bases, with 18 bases between. This CDR3 is built from 19 residues. DNA of the CDR3: TGTGCCAGCAGTTTTGGGGTTCGCAGGGACCTCTCTGGGGCCAACGTCCTGACTTTC. It codes for CASSFGVRRDLSGANVLTF.

V and J are TRBV12-3 or TRBV12-4 and TRBJ1-2; TRBD1 matches at 7 bases. This CDR3 has 14 amino acids. The ends lost 6 bases at V and 7 bases at J; junction bases unmatched: 11. The CDR3 DNA reads as TGTGCCAGCAGCCGGAGACAGGGAATAAGTGGCTACACCTTC. This translates into CASSRRQGISGYTF.

Regarding this clonotype: This may arise from a read error, as a much more abundant clone is one base away. The CDR3 sequence is CASTIRSRSSYNEQYF. In DNA form, the CDR3 reads TGTGCCAGTACCATCCGAAGCCGCAGCTCCTACAATGAGCAGTACTTC. The V and J genes are TRBV19 and TRBJ2-7; no clear D. V lost 7 bases to trimming and J lost 7 bases, with 26 bases between them. Germline V gives CDR1 LNHDA, CDR2 SQIVND (reference sequence). This CDR3 has 16 residues.

Ten or more counts support this clonotype. The chain links TRBV6-2 or TRBV6-3 to TRBJ2-5; 14 positions agree with TRBD2. Trimming cost V 5 bases and J 2 bases; bases outside gene matches: 7. The CDR3 spans 17 residues. From germline, CDR1 is MNHEY and CDR2 SVGEGT. CDR3 loop: CASSPGLAGVRQETQYF. The CDR3 DNA is TGTGCCAGCAGTCCGGGACTAGCGGGAGTTCGACAAGAGACCCAGTACTTC.

This clonotype was recorded at least ten times. V usage is TRBV12-3 or TRBV12-4 and J usage is TRBJ2-2, with TRBD2 identical over 9 bases. Trimming removed 1 base from V and 1 base from J; junction bases left unmatched: 4. The length of the CDR3 is 17 residues. The CDR3 DNA is TGTGCCAGCAGTTTAGAAGGGACTAGCAGGAACACCGGGGAGCTGTTTTTT. This gives the protein CASSLEGTSRNTGELFF.

This clonotype was detected ten times or more. The J gene is TRBJ2-7, the V gene TRBV3-1, with D unclear. V gave up 3 bases and J gave up 2 bases, with 11 bases separating them. The CDR3 spans 14 residues. CDR1 LGHDT and CDR2 YNNKEL come from the germline V gene (reference sequence). CDR3 nucleotide sequence: TGTGCCAGCAGCCATAGCTCCGGAACCTACGAGCAGTACTTC. This codes for CASSHSSGTYEQYF.

This clonotype has a handful of counts. The rearrangement links TRBV5-4 to TRBJ2-7, with D maybe TRBD2 (6 bases). The germline V gene encodes CDR1 SGHNT and CDR2 YYREEE (reference sequence). The V and J ends lost 0 bases and 1 base respectively, with 11 bases between them. The CDR3 is 15 amino acids. CDR3 DNA sequence: TGTGCCAGCAGCTTGGAGCTAGCGAAATCCTACGAGCAGTACTTC. Amino acids: CASSLELAKSYEQYF. The full variable domain, with the rest looked up from reference TRBV5-4 and TRBJ2-7, is ETGVTQSPTHLIKTRGQQVTLRCSSQSGHNTVSWYQQALGQGPQFIFQYYREEENGRGNFPPRFSGLQFPNYSSELNVNALELDDSALYLCASSLELAKSYEQYFGPGTRLTVT.

This clonotype was seen many times. V is TRBV5-1 and J is TRBJ2-2, with D unresolved. The CDR3 covers 15 residues. The V and J ends lost 0 bases and 3 bases respectively, with 9 bases between them. CDR1 and CDR2 from the germline V gene are SGHRS and YFSETQ. Written as DNA, the CDR3 is TGCGCCAGCAGCTTGGAGTCACTCGACACCGGGGAGCTGTTTTTT. Protein product: CASSLESLDTGELFF.

This clonotype appeared many times. The gene calls are TRBV11-2 and TRBJ2-1; the D gene is possibly TRBD2 (6 bases). V gave up 5 bases and J gave up 2 bases, with 13 bases separating them. Looked up from germline, CDR1 is SGHAT and CDR2 is FQNNGV. CDR3 size: 15 residues. DNA for the CDR3: TGTGCCAGCAGCCCAACGGCGGGACCCTACAATGAGCAGTTCTTC. It yields the protein CASSPTAGPYNEQFF.

At least ten counts were recorded for this clonotype. The chain uses TRBV7-9 and TRBJ1-1; no clear D. Trimming pared 5 bases from V and 1 base from J, leaving 14 bases between. Germline CDR1 and CDR2: SEHNR and FQNEAQ (reference sequence). The CDR3 totals 15 residues. CDR3 protein: CASSQSGSGNTEAFF. The DNA for the CDR3 is TGTGCCAGCAGCCAAAGTGGGTCCGGGAACACTGAAGCTTTCTTT.

This clonotype was counted at least ten times. The chain joins TRBV2 to TRBJ1-5, with a weak D call TRBD1 (5 bases). From germline, CDR1 is SNHLY and CDR2 FYNNEI. The CDR3 is 14 amino acids. V was pared by 1 base and J by 6 bases, with 10 bases between. CDR3 nucleotides: TGTGCCAGCAGTGAAGTAAGGGGTCGTCAGCCCCAGCATTTT. Amino acid sequence: CASSEVRGRQPQHF.

This clonotype was counted at least ten times. The chain links TRBV20-1 to TRBJ1-1; D gene unclear. Germline V gene lookup returns CDR1 DFQATT and CDR2 SNEGSKA (reference sequence). The length of the CDR3 is 13 residues. Between the trimmed V and J ends, which lost 3 bases and 0 bases, there was a span of 8 bases. As DNA, the CDR3 is TGCAGTGCTAGTCGAAGGATGAACACTGAAGCTTTCTTT. Amino acids: CSASRRMNTEAFF.

This clonotype was observed a handful of times. The CDR3 nucleotides are TGTGCCAGCAGTTACTCGAGAGCGGGAGGGCCATACGAGCAGTACTTC. Its translation is CASSYSRAGGPYEQYF. V gene TRBV6-5 combines with J gene TRBJ2-7; 10 bases map to TRBD2. Germline assignment: CDR1 MNHEY and CDR2 SVGAGI. The length of the CDR3 is 16 residues. The V gene end was trimmed by 0 bases and the J gene end by 4 bases; junction bases not matched to a gene: 6.

This clonotype was seen repeatedly, ten times or more. The chain has TRBV3-1 and TRBJ2-2; D is undetermined. CDR1 is LGHDT, CDR2 YNNKEL, per germline (reference sequence). Trimming pared 5 bases from V and 4 bases from J, leaving 8 bases between. The CDR3 consists of 13 residues. CDR3 DNA: TGTGCCAGCAGCTTGCCGAGCACCGGGGAGCTGTTTTTT. It encodes CASSLPSTGELFF.

This clonotype has a handful of counts. The V and J genes are TRBV6-1 and TRBJ2-1, with 10 positions matching TRBD2. The CDR3 runs 14 residues. The trim removed 7 bases at V and 12 bases at J, leaving 12 bases unmatched. Germline CDR1 MNHNS, CDR2 SASEGT. The CDR3 spells CASKASGSPHGQFF. Written as DNA, the CDR3 is TGTGCCAGCAAGGCTAGCGGGAGTCCCCATGGGCAGTTCTTC.

This clonotype turned up a few times. The rearrangement links TRBV29-1 to TRBJ2-3, with 8 bases that match TRBD2. Germline assignment: CDR1 SQVTM and CDR2 ANQGSEA. There are 15 residues in the CDR3. Trimming took 6 bases from V and 3 from J; bases not matched to a gene: 11. The CDR3 here is CSVAGERELTDTQYF. As DNA, the CDR3 is TGCAGCGTCGCCGGGGAGCGGGAGTTGACAGATACGCAGTATTTT.

This clonotype was counted many times. The CDR3 loop is CSARTSGWSEQFF. DNA for the CDR3: TGCAGTGCTAGGACTAGCGGGTGGAGTGAGCAGTTCTTC. This sequence joins TRBV20-1 and TRBJ2-1; 10 bases match TRBD2. The CDR3 spans 13 residues. The trim removed 3 bases at V and 9 bases at J, leaving 5 bases unmatched. Germline values: CDR1 DFQATT, CDR2 SNEGSKA (reference sequence).

The V gene is TRBV7-9, the J gene TRBJ2-1; D is uncertain. The CDR3 is 14 amino acids. Germline lookup yields CDR1 SEHNR and CDR2 FQNEAQ (reference sequence). Trimming cost V 1 base and J 5 bases, with 9 bases left between them. The CDR3 sequence: CASSLVLGHNEQFF. The CDR3, as DNA: TGTGCCAGCAGCTTAGTATTGGGCCACAATGAGCAGTTCTTC.

The CDR3 sequence is CASSEHIKGYNEQFF. CDR3 DNA: TGTGCCAGCAGTGAGCACATAAAAGGATACAATGAGCAGTTCTTC. The J gene is TRBJ2-1, the V gene TRBV6-1; D is unresolved. From germline, CDR1 is MNHNS and CDR2 SASEGT. This CDR3 spans 15 amino acids. V was clipped by 3 bases and J by 4 bases, with 13 bases between them.

This chain joins TRBV28 and TRBJ2-6, with D perhaps TRBD1 or TRBD2 (5 bases each). The CDR3 consists of 17 residues. Germline V gives CDR1 MDHEN, CDR2 SYDVKM. V lost 2 bases and J 0 bases, leaving 11 bases between the germline ends. This chain's CDR3 is CASSLGGSDSGANVLTF. CDR3 nucleotide sequence: TGTGCCAGCAGTTTAGGGGGTAGCGACTCTGGGGCCAACGTCCTGACTTTC.

The CDR3 here is CASSPREVAKPQETQYF. Here the CDR3 DNA reads TGTGCCAGCTCACCCCGTGAGGTCGCTAAACCTCAAGAGACCCAGTACTTC. The chain couples TRBV18 to TRBJ2-5; D call uncertain. Germline V lookup: CDR1 KGHSH, CDR2 LQKENI. The CDR3 runs to 17 residues. The V gene lost 3 bases and the J gene lost 2 bases, with 19 bases spanning the gap.

Details on this clonotype: One junction end disagrees with the germline gene, perhaps due to a read error. The chain has TRBV5-1 and TRBJ2-3, with 8 nucleotides matching TRBD2. Germline V gene lookup returns CDR1 SGHRS and CDR2 YFSETQ. There are 14 residues in the CDR3. CDR3 sequence: CASSLVSGRDAQYF. The CDR3 coding sequence is TGCGCCAGCAGCTTGGTGAGCGGGAGAGATGCGCAGTATTTT. Based on the CDR3 plus reference TRBV5-1 and TRBJ2-3, the full variable domain is KAGVTQTPRYLIKTRGQQVTLSCSPISGHRSVSWYQQTPGQGLQFLFEYFSETQRNKGNFPGRFSGRQFSNSRSEMNVSTLELGDSALYLCASSLVSGRDAQYFGPGTRLTVL.

This clonotype came up a few times. This chain joins TRBV20-1 and TRBJ2-5; perhaps TRBD2 as D (6 bases). CDR3 length equals 14 residues. Germline CDR1 DFQATT, CDR2 SNEGSKA (reference sequence). V dropped 8 bases and J dropped 7 bases, with 23 bases sitting between them. CDR3 bases: TGCAGTACTAATAGCGGAAGTGGGGTAGGGACCCAGTACTTC. Protein product: CSTNSGSGVGTQYF.

The CDR3 spells CASSPGQGLNTGELFF. In DNA, the CDR3 is TGTGCCAGCAGCCCAGGACAGGGGTTGAACACCGGGGAGCTGTTTTTT. The chain couples TRBV5-4 to TRBJ2-2, with TRBD1 identical over 9 bases. Germline V gene lookup returns CDR1 SGHNT and CDR2 YYREEE (reference sequence). The ends lost 4 bases at V and 1 base at J; junction bases unmatched: 5. This CDR3 contains 16 residues.